The clone carrying this T cell receptor beta chain was picked up many times. Its antigen is as yet unknown. CDR1 is KGHSY, CDR2 FQNENV, per germline. The V and J ends lost 7 bases and 3 bases respectively, with 12 bases between them. This CDR3 region has 13 residues. The investigators reverse transcribed all of the isolated RNA, so they sequenced expressed TCRB transcripts. Repertoires were generated with immunoSEQ multiplex PCR, while TCRdb's copy carries only in-frame clones and drops some. The sample has 300,000 or so clones, approximately 8.2% seen once; the top ten hold more than 0.4%. The data originate from a study of beta chain features in type 1 diabetes. Regarding the study as a whole: The naive, central memory and Treg TCRB repertoires showed an apparent similarity that was greater among patients than among healthy donors. A pattern of fewer insertions and more deletions at VDJ junctions was seen in type 1 diabetes patients. Cells with high TCR expression could be over-represented when cDNA is sequenced.

The sequencing sample was made of central memory CD4+ T cells from blood. This TCR came from a woman between 18 and 30 years old in good health. J is TRBJ1-1 and V is TRBV16; no clear D. The CDR3 loop is CASILNRDTEAFF. In DNA, the CDR3 is TGTGCCAGCATCCTCAACCGGGACACTGAAGCTTTCTTT.